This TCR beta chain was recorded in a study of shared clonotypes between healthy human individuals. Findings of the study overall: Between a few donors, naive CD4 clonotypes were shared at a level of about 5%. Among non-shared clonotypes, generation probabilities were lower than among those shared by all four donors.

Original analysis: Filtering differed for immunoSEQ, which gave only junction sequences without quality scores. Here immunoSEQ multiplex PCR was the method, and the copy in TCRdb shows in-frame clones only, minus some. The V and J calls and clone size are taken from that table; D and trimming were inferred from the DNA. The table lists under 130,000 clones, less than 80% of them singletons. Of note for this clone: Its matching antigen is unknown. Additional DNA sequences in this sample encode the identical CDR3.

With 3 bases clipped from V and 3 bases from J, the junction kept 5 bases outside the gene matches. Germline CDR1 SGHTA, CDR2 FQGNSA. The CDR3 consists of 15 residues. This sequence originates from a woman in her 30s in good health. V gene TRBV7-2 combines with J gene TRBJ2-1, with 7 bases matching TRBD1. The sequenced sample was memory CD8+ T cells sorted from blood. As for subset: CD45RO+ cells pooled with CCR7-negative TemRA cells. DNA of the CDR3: TGTGCCAGCAGCTTGCAAAGGGACAGCTACAATGAGCAGTTCTTC. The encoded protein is CASSLQRDSYNEQFF.